This T cell receptor beta chain was found in a study of cytotoxic CD8 clonotypes in ibrutinib-treated CLL. T cells were sequenced at a targeted depth of 1 in 200,000 to 1 in 1 million. TCRdb's table, derived via immunoSEQ multiplex PCR, lists solely in-frame clones and lacks some. The sample contains 150,000 to 200,000 clones, over 60% of which appear only once. Trimming took 6 bases from V and 1 from J; bases not matched to a gene: 12. Germline CDR1 is PRHDT and CDR2 is FYEKMQ (reference sequence). This CDR3 region has 17 residues. The receptor comes from a human donor with chronic lymphocytic leukemia. The chain combines TRBV13 with TRBJ2-1; 7 nucleotides align to TRBD2. This specimen was PBMCs, taken after 24 months of ibrutinib treatment. CDR3 nucleotide sequence: TGTGCCAGCAGACTGGCGGGAGCAAGGGTTTCCTACAATGAGCAGTTCTTC. Its protein product is CASRLAGARVSYNEQFF.